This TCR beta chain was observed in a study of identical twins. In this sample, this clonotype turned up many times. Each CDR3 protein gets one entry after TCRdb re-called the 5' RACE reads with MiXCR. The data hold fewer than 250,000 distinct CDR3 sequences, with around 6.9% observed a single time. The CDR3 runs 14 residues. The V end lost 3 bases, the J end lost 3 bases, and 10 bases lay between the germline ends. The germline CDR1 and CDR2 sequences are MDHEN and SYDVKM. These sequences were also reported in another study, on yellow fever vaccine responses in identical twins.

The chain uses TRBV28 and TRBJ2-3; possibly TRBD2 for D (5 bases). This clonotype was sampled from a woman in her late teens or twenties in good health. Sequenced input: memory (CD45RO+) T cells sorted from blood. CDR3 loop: CASSLSGWTDTQYF. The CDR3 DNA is TGTGCCAGCAGTTTGAGCGGATGGACAGATACGCAGTATTTT.